This is a list of T cell receptor beta chains from one sample in a study of STAT5B mutations in CD4+ large granular lymphocyte leukemia. TCRdb's table, derived via immunoSEQ multiplex PCR, lists solely in-frame clones and lacks some. The sample has 30,000 to 35,000 clones, 81% seen once; the top ten hold 4.4%. Sequenced: CD4+ T cells from blood buffy coats. The receptors were gathered from a human donor in good health. CDR3s include the opening cysteine and the closing phenylalanine or tryptophan. D genes are given only for firm matches. Size tells how often a clone was seen (once, few, many) or the class of an expanded clone, and some rows leave it out.

CDR3 protein | CDR3 DNA | J gene | V gene | D gene | clone size
CASSQEWTGSYEQYF | TGTGCCAGCAGCCAAGAGTGGACAGGGTCCTACGAGCAGTACTTC | TRBJ2-7 | TRBV4-2 | TRBD1 | -
CASSLRTDYEQYF | TGCGCCAGCAGCTTAAGGACAGATTACGAGCAGTACTTC | TRBJ2-7 | TRBV5-1 | - | -
CASASSDRESSYEQYF | TGTGCTAGTGCCTCATCCGACAGGGAATCCTCCTACGAGCAGTACTTC | TRBJ2-7 | TRBV12-5 | TRBD1 | -
CASSLGFDEQFF | TGTGCCAGCAGCTTAGGTTTTGATGAGCAGTTCTTC | TRBJ2-1 | TRBV11-3 | - | -
CASSQEDEQFF | TGCGCCAGCAGCCAAGAGGATGAGCAGTTCTTC | TRBJ2-1 | TRBV4-3 | - | -
CASSPSRVTYEQYF | TGTGCCAGCAGCCCCTCCAGGGTAACCTACGAGCAGTACTTC | TRBJ2-7 | TRBV9 | - | once
CASRYTGAAGGEYF | TGTGCCAGCCGCTACACAGGGGCGGCGGGAGGGGAGTACTTC | TRBJ2-7 | TRBV21-1 | - | -
CASSLDFRMQPQHF | TGTGCCAGCAGTTTAGACTTTCGAATGCAGCCCCAGCATTTT | TRBJ1-5 | TRBV28 | - | few
CSATQGREAFF | TGCAGTGCCACACAGGGGCGGGAAGCTTTCTTT | TRBJ1-1 | TRBV20-1 | TRBD1 | few
CASSPSQGPGELFF | TGTGCCAGCTCACCGTCGCAGGGCCCCGGGGAGCTGTTTTTT | TRBJ2-2 | TRBV18 | - | -
CASSEQETQYF | TGTGCCAGCAGTGAGCAAGAGACCCAGTACTTC | TRBJ2-5 | TRBV25-1 | - | -
CASSLTWTRQETQYF | TGTGCCAGCAGCCTGACCTGGACGCGCCAAGAGACCCAGTACTTC | TRBJ2-5 | TRBV7-2 | - | -
CASSRGSSPRDTQYF | TGTGCCAGCAGTCGTGGGTCTTCCCCACGAGATACGCAGTATTTT | TRBJ2-3 | TRBV6-5 | - | -
CASSVEDRSTDTQYF | TGTGCCAGCAGCGTAGAGGACAGGAGCACAGATACGCAGTATTTT | TRBJ2-3 | TRBV9 | TRBD1 | -
CASSSQGPEVMGNQPQHF | TGTGCCAGCAGTTCGCAGGGGCCCGAAGTGATGGGCAATCAGCCCCAGCATTTT | TRBJ1-5 | TRBV27 | - | -
CASSAKWYLADGRSGLNIQYF | TGTGCCAGCAGTGCTAAGTGGTATTTAGCTGATGGGCGGAGCGGACTAAACATTCAGTACTTC | TRBJ2-4 | TRBV2 | - | -
CASSKIRDRGGETQYF | TGTGCCAGCTCAAAGATCCGGGACAGGGGAGGAGAGACCCAGTACTTC | TRBJ2-5 | TRBV18 | TRBD1 | -
CASSLVASGNEQFF | TGTGCCAGCAGCTTAGTAGCCAGCGGCAATGAGCAGTTCTTC | TRBJ2-1 | TRBV7-2 | - | few
CASTKTSYEQYF | TGTGCCAGCACCAAGACATCCTACGAGCAGTACTTC | TRBJ2-7 | TRBV28 | - | -
CASSYGIAGEQFF | TGTGCCAGTAGCTATGGAATAGCGGGAGAGCAGTTCTTC | TRBJ2-1 | TRBV19 | TRBD2 | -
CASTERANYGYTF | TGTGCCAGCACGGAAAGGGCTAACTATGGCTACACCTTC | TRBJ1-2 | TRBV6-5 | - | once
CASSFRAGTVTSNYGYTF | TGTGCCAGCAGTTTTCGAGCCGGGACAGTGACTTCTAACTATGGCTACACCTTC | TRBJ1-2 | TRBV28 | TRBD1 | -
CASTLQGLTLFF | TGTGCCAGCACTTTACAGGGATTAACGCTGTTTTTT | TRBJ1-4 | TRBV28 | - | few
CASSYAGLNTEAFF | TGTGCCAGCAGTTACGCGGGACTGAACACTGAAGCTTTCTTT | TRBJ1-1 | TRBV6-5 | - | -
CASSQDEAGAKNIQYF | TGTGCCAGCAGCCAAGATGAAGCCGGGGCAAAAAACATTCAGTACTTC | TRBJ2-4 | TRBV14 | - | -
CASSLLGSTDTQYF | TGTGCCAGCAGCCTGCTCGGAAGCACAGATACGCAGTATTTT | TRBJ2-3 | TRBV7-9 | - | once
CASSIWGQGGNEQFF | TGTGCCAGTAGTATTTGGGGACAGGGCGGCAATGAGCAGTTCTTC | TRBJ2-1 | TRBV19 | TRBD1 | -
CASSAHGRDGELFF | TGTGCCAGCAGTGCACACGGGAGGGACGGGGAGCTGTTTTTT | TRBJ2-2 | TRBV28 | TRBD2 | -
CSALDRVSQYF | TGCAGTGCTCTGGACAGGGTGTCCCAGTACTTC | TRBJ2-5 | TRBV20-1 | TRBD1 | once
CASFMAGKETQYF | TGTGCCAGCTTTATGGCAGGGAAGGAGACCCAGTACTTC | TRBJ2-5 | TRBV2 | - | -
CASRTGLVYEQYF | TGTGCCAGCAGAACTGGACTCGTCTACGAGCAGTACTTC | TRBJ2-7 | TRBV28 | - | -
CASSDHNRDQETQYF | TGTGCCAGCAGTGACCACAACAGAGATCAAGAGACCCAGTACTTC | TRBJ2-5 | TRBV6-6 | - | once
CASSFSENTEAFF | TGTGCCAGCAGCTTCTCAGAGAACACTGAAGCTTTCTTT | TRBJ1-1 | TRBV11-2 | - | few
CASSQEVGGGASGRGTDTQYF | TGTGCCAGCAGCCAAGAAGTGGGGGGGGGAGCTAGCGGGAGAGGCACAGATACGCAGTATTTT | TRBJ2-3 | TRBV4-2 | TRBD2 | -
CASSPITVSGANVLTF | TGTGCCAGCAGCCCGATTACAGTATCTGGGGCCAACGTCCTGACTTTC | TRBJ2-6 | TRBV11-2 | - | -
CASSVGGYSDEQYF | TGCGCCAGCAGTGTAGGTGGGTATAGCGACGAGCAGTACTTC | TRBJ2-7 | TRBV10-2 | - | -
CASRPGTGPLVAGVRNEQFF | TGTGCCAGCAGGCCTGGGACAGGACCCCTGGTAGCGGGAGTAAGGAATGAGCAGTTCTTC | TRBJ2-1 | TRBV28 | - | -
CASSLARGQPPYEQYF | TGTGCCAGCAGCCTCGCTAGGGGACAGCCCCCCTACGAGCAGTACTTC | TRBJ2-7 | TRBV4-2 | TRBD1 | -
CASSVGAGSRWTNEKLFF | TGTGCCAGCAGCGTAGGGGCGGGATCCCGGTGGACTAATGAAAAACTGTTTTTT | TRBJ1-4 | TRBV9 | - | -
CASSLEGPRLALHGELFF | TGCGCCAGCAGCTTGGAGGGCCCCAGACTAGCCCTACACGGGGAGCTGTTTTTT | TRBJ2-2 | TRBV5-1 | TRBD2 | -
CASSLVALLPNQPQHF | TGTGCCAGCAGCTTAGTGGCCCTCCTGCCCAATCAGCCCCAGCATTTT | TRBJ1-5 | TRBV7-2 | - | few
CAITTTITGTRNEQFF | TGTGCCATCACAACTACTATAACCGGGACCAGAAATGAGCAGTTCTTC | TRBJ2-1 | TRBV10-3 | - | -
CASSPGQGGANTEAFF | TGTGCCAGCTCACCAGGACAGGGAGGGGCGAACACTGAAGCTTTCTTT | TRBJ1-1 | TRBV18 | TRBD1 | -
CASSAGLAGEGPYEQYF | TGTGCCAGCAGTGCCGGACTAGCGGGAGAGGGCCCCTACGAGCAGTACTTC | TRBJ2-7 | TRBV6-1 | TRBD2 | -
CASEGISGPNEQFF | TGTGCCAGCGAGGGTATTAGCGGACCAAATGAGCAGTTCTTC | TRBJ2-1 | TRBV6-6 | - | -
CASSPTRGGSYEQYF | TGTGCCAGCTCACCCACGCGGGGCGGTTCCTACGAGCAGTACTTC | TRBJ2-7 | TRBV18 | - | -
CAISGYGSTDTQYF | TGTGCCATCAGTGGGTATGGTAGCACAGATACGCAGTATTTT | TRBJ2-3 | TRBV10-3 | - | once
CASSLPTGWVTEAFF | TGTGCCAGCAGCTTACCCACAGGGTGGGTAACTGAAGCTTTCTTT | TRBJ1-1 | TRBV7-9 | - | -
CASSEMTGENTEAFF | TGTGCCAGCAGTGAAATGACAGGAGAAAACACTGAAGCTTTCTTT | TRBJ1-1 | TRBV25-1 | - | once
CASTRPGHLSYEQYF | TGTGCCAGCACTCGACCGGGACACCTCTCCTACGAGCAGTACTTC | TRBJ2-7 | TRBV28 | - | -
CASSEARGVAAFF | TGTGCCAGCAGTGAAGCGCGAGGGGTGGCCGCTTTCTTT | TRBJ1-1 | TRBV6-1 | - | once
CASSPPGTAYEQYF | TGTGCCAGCTCCCCTCCCGGGACAGCCTACGAGCAGTACTTC | TRBJ2-7 | TRBV18 | TRBD1 | -
CASSAGTGGTGEQFF | TGTGCCAGCAGCGCCGGGACAGGGGGTACGGGTGAGCAGTTCTTC | TRBJ2-1 | TRBV5-6 | TRBD1 | -
CASSPLAGGPYNEQFF | TGTGCCAGCAGCCCACTAGCGGGAGGGCCCTACAATGAGCAGTTCTTC | TRBJ2-1 | TRBV7-3 | TRBD2 | -
CASSLDGLAGEQYF | TGTGCCAGCAGCTTGGACGGACTAGCTGGGGAGCAGTACTTC | TRBJ2-7 | TRBV7-2 | TRBD2 | -
CASSLARGAQETQYF | TGTGCCAGCAGCTTGGCGCGGGGCGCACAAGAGACCCAGTACTTC | TRBJ2-5 | TRBV5-4 | - | few
CASSPDPFQPQHF | TGTGCCAGCTCCCCGGACCCCTTTCAGCCCCAGCATTTT | TRBJ1-5 | TRBV18 | - | -
CASSLEQGAGTEAFF | TGTGCCAGCAGCTTAGAGCAGGGGGCTGGCACTGAAGCTTTCTTT | TRBJ1-1 | TRBV7-9 | TRBD1 | few
CASRIGSGSGEQFF | TGTGCCAGCAGAATTGGTAGCGGGAGTGGTGAGCAGTTCTTC | TRBJ2-1 | TRBV27 | TRBD2 | few
CASSLGAAGNTIYF | TGCGCCAGCAGCTTGGGTGCAGCCGGAAACACCATATATTTT | TRBJ1-3 | TRBV5-1 | - | few